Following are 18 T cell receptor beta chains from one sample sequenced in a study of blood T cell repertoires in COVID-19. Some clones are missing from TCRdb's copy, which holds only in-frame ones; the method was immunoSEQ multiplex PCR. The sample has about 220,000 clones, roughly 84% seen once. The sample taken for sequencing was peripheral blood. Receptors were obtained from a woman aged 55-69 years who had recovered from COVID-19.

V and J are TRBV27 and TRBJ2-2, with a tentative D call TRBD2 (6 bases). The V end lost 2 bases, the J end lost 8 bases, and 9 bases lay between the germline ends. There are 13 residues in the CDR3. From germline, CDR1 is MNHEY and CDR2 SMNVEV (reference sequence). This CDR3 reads CASSLRDLGELFF. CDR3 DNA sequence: TGTGCCAGCAGTTTACGGGACTTAGGGGAGCTGTTTTTT.

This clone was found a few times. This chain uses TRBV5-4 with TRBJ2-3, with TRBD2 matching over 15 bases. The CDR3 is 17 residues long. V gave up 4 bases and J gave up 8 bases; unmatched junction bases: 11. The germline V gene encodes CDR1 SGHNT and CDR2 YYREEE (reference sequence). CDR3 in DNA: TGTGCCAGCAGCCTACTCGGACTAGCGGGGGGGCCAGGTACGCAGTATTTT. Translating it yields CASSLLGLAGGPGTQYF.

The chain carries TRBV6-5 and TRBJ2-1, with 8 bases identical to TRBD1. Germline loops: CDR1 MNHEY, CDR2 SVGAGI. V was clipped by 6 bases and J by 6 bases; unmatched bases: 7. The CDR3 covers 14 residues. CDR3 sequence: CASRPDRGFNEQFF. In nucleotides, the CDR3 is TGTGCCAGCAGGCCTGACAGGGGATTCAATGAGCAGTTCTTC.

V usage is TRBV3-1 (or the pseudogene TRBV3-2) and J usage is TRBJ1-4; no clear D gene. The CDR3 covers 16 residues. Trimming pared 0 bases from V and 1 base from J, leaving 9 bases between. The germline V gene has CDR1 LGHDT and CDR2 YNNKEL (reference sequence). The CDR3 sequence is CASSQDWEGTNEKLFF. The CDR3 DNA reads TGTGCCAGCAGCCAAGATTGGGAGGGAACTAATGAAAAACTGTTTTTT.

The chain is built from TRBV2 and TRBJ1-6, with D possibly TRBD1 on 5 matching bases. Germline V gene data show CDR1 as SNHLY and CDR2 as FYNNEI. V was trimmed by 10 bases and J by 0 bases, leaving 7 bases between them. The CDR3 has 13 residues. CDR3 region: CAKGDSYNSPLHF. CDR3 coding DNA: TGTGCCAAAGGGGACTCCTATAATTCACCCCTCCACTTT. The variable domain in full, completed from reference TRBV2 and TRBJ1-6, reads EPEVTQTPSHQVTQMGQEVILRCVPISNHLYFYWYRQILGQKVEFLVSFYNNEISEKSEIFDDQFSVERPDGSNFTLKIRSTKLEDSAMYFCAKGDSYNSPLHFGNGTRLTVT.

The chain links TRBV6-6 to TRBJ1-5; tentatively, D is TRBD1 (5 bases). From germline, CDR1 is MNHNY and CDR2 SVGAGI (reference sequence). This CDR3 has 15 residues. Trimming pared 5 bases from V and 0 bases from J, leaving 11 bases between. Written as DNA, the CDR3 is TGTGCCAGCAGTCCTTGGGGGGATAGCAATCAGCCCCAGCATTTT. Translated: CASSPWGDSNQPQHF.

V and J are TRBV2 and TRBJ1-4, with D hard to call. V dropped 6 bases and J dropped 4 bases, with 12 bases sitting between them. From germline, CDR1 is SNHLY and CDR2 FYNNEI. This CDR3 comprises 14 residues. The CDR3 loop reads CASRKEGGNEKLFF. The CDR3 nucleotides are TGTGCCAGCAGAAAAGAGGGTGGTAATGAAAAACTGTTTTTT.

The CDR3 DNA reads as TGTGCCAGCTCACCATACCCAGGGGCCGGTACAGATACGCAGTATTTT. Translated: CASSPYPGAGTDTQYF. The chain links TRBV18 to TRBJ2-3; possible D gene TRBD1, 6 bases. In germline, CDR1 is KGHSH, CDR2 LQKENI. The CDR3 totals 16 residues. Trimming left V 2 bases short and J 3 bases short, with 15 bases between. Supplemented by reference TRBV18 and TRBJ2-3, the full variable domain reads NAGVMQNPRHLVRRRGQEARLRCSPMKGHSHVYWYRQLPEEGLKFMVYLQKENIIDESGMPKERFSAEFPKEGPSILRIQQVVRGDSAAYFCASSPYPGAGTDTQYFGPGTRLTVL.

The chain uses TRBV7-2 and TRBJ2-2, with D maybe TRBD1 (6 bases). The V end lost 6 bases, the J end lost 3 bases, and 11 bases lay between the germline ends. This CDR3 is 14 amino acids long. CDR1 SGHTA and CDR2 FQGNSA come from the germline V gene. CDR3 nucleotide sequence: TGTGCCAGCAGAGCTAACAGGGACACCGGGGAGCTGTTTTTT. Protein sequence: CASRANRDTGELFF. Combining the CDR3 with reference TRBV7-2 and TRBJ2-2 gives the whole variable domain GAGVSQSPSNKVTEKGKDVELRCDPISGHTALYWYRQSLGQGLEFLIYFQGNSAPDKSGLPSDRFSAERTGGSVSTLTIQRTQQEDSAVYLCASRANRDTGELFFGEGSRLTVL.

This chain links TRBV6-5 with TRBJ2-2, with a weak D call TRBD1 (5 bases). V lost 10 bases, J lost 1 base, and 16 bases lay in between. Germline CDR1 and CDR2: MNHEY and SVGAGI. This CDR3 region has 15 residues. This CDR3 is CATRITGLNTGELFF. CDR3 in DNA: TGTGCCACCCGTATAACAGGATTGAACACCGGGGAGCTGTTTTTT.

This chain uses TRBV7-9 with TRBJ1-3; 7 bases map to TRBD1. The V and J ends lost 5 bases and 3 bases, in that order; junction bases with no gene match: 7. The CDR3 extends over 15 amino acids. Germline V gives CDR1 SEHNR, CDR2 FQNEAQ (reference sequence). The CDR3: CASSPDRLFGNTIYF. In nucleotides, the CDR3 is TGTGCCAGCAGCCCGGACAGGTTATTTGGAAACACCATATATTTT.

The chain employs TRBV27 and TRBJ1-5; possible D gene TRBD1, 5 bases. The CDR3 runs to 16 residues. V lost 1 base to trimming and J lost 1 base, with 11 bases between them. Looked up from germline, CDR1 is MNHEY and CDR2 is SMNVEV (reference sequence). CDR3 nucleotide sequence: TGTGCCAGCAGTTTATTGGGGGGTAGGAGCAATCAGCCCCAGCATTTT. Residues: CASSLLGGRSNQPQHF.

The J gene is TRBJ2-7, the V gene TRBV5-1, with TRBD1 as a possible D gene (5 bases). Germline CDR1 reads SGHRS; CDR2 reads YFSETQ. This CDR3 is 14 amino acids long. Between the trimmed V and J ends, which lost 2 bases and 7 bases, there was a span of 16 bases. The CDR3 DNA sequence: TGCGCCAGCAGCTTTAGTGCAGGGTTGGATGAGCAGTACTTC. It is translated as CASSFSAGLDEQYF.

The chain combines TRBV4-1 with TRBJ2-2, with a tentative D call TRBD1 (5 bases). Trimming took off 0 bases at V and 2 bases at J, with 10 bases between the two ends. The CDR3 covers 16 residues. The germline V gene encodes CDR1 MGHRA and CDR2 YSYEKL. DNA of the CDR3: TGCGCCAGCAGCCAAGACCAGGGAACAAACACCGGGGAGCTGTTTTTT. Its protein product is CASSQDQGTNTGELFF.

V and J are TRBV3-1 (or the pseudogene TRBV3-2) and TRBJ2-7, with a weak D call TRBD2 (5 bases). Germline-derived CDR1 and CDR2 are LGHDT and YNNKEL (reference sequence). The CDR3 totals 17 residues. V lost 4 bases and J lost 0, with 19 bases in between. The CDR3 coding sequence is TGTGCCAGCAGCCCACTTAGCCCAGAGGGCTTCTCCTACGAGCAGTACTTC. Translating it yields CASSPLSPEGFSYEQYF.

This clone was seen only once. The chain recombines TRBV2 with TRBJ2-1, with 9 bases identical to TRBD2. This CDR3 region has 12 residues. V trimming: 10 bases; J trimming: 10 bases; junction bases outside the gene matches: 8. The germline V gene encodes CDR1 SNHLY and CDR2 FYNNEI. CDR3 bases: TGTGCCACCTCGCGGGGGGGCGGGGAGCAGTTCTTC. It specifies CATSRGGGEQFF.

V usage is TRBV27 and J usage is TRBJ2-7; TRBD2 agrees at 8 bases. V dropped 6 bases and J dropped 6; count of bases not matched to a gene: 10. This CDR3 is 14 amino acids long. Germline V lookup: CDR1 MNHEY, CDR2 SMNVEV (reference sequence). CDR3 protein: CASREAGGHLEQYF. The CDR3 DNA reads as TGTGCCAGCAGGGAGGCGGGGGGCCATCTCGAGCAGTACTTC.

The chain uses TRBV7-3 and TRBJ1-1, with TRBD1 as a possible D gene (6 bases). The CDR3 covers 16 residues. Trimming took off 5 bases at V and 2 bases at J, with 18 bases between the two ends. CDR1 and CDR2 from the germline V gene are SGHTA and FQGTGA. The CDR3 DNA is TGTGCCAGCAGCGCCCAGGGGCCTCGGGGTAACACTGAAGCTTTCTTT. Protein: CASSAQGPRGNTEAFF.